Shown below are 24 T cell receptor beta chains from a single sample sequenced in a study of T-cell memory formation after mild COVID-19. A single record per CDR3 protein comes from TCRdb applying MiXCR to the 5' RACE reads. The table records approximately 580,000 distinct CDR3 sequences, roughly 20% of them present only once. The sequenced material came from PBMCs or a T cell subset sorted from them (not recorded which). These receptors originate from an adult woman who had mild COVID-19 (a few samples of this study predate the infection). Cell type and time point are not known.

This rearrangement joins TRBV12-3 or TRBV12-4 to TRBJ1-6, with TRBD1 identical over 8 bases. The J segment lost 6 bases and the V segment lost 6 bases, leaving 16 bases of the junction unmatched. There are 18 residues in the CDR3. The CDR3 DNA reads TGTGCCAGCAGAGCTACGAGGCAGGCAGGGGGCTCTAATTCACCCCTCCACTTT. It is translated as CASRATRQAGGSNSPLHF.

This clonotype was seen only a few times. The chain has TRBV19 and TRBJ1-2; 7 bases agree with TRBD1. The CDR3 contains 14 residues. From germline, CDR1 is LNHDA and CDR2 SQIVND (reference sequence). V gave up 5 bases and J gave up 2 bases; unmatched junction bases: 5. CDR3 coding DNA: TGTGCCAGTAGTGTAGGACAGGCGAACTATGGCTACACCTTC. It codes for CASSVGQANYGYTF.

The chain recombines TRBV15 with TRBJ2-1; D may correspond to TRBD1 or TRBD2 (6 bases each). This CDR3 has 17 amino acids. Germline V gives CDR1 LNHNV, CDR2 YYDKDF (reference sequence). V was shortened by 0 bases and J by 2 bases, with 14 bases between the two germline ends. The CDR3 DNA reads as TGTGCCACCAGCAGAGATCACCTGGGGGGCCCCTACAATGAGCAGTTCTTC. Translating gives CATSRDHLGGPYNEQFF.

The V and J genes are TRBV11-2 and TRBJ1-2, with D unresolved. CDR3 length equals 12 residues. V lost 1 base and J 6 bases, leaving 6 bases between the germline ends. Germline V gene sequence: CDR1 SGHAT, CDR2 FQNNGV. CDR3 sequence reads: CASSLGVDGYTF. DNA of the CDR3: TGTGCCAGCAGCTTAGGGGTCGATGGCTACACCTTC.

As regards this clonotype: An end of the junction differs from the germline gene, which may be a read error. V gene TRBV12-3 or TRBV12-4 combines with J gene TRBJ1-5; D possibly corresponds to TRBD1 (5 bases). This CDR3 spans 15 amino acids. The DNA of the CDR3 is TGTGCCAGCAGACCCTCGGGGGGTAGCAATCAGGCCCAGCATTTT. Its protein is CASRPSGGSNQAQHF.

This clonotype was seen more than once but under ten times. The chain joins TRBV15 to TRBJ2-2, with D uncertain. The CDR3 loop spans 17 amino acids. The ends were cut back, 6 bases at V and 6 bases at J, with 23 bases in the middle. CDR1 and CDR2 from the germline V gene are LNHNV and YYDKDF (reference sequence). CDR3: CATRDRRLLYPPGELFF. The CDR3 DNA is TGTGCCACCAGGGACCGACGTTTACTATACCCACCCGGGGAGCTGTTTTTT.

The rearrangement uses TRBV5-8 and TRBJ1-5; no reliable D call. The length of the CDR3 is 16 residues. V was clipped by 5 bases and J by 2 bases, with 17 bases between them. Germline assignment: CDR1 SGHTS and CDR2 YDEGEE. CDR3 residues: CASSTGQISGNQPQHF. The DNA of the CDR3 is TGTGCCAGCAGTACTGGTCAGATCTCGGGCAATCAGCCCCAGCATTTT.

The chain combines TRBV20-1 with TRBJ2-7, with 8 bases fitting TRBD2. This CDR3 is 14 amino acids long. The V gene end was trimmed by 3 bases and the J gene end by 1 base; junction bases not matched to a gene: 5. Germline V CDR1 and CDR2: DFQATT, SNEGSKA (reference sequence). The CDR3 spells CSASIAGGSYEQYF. Here the CDR3 DNA reads TGCAGTGCTAGCATCGCGGGGGGATCCTACGAGCAGTACTTC.

V and J are TRBV5-1 and TRBJ1-5, with a tentative D call TRBD1 (6 bases). Trimming removed 0 bases from V and 7 bases from J, with 11 bases in between. The CDR3 is 14 residues long. In germline, CDR1 is SGHRS, CDR2 YFSETQ. CDR3 protein: CASSLVAGVQPQHF. The CDR3 nucleotides read TGCGCCAGCAGCTTGGTGGCAGGGGTCCAGCCCCAGCATTTT.

The chain recombines TRBV7-9 with TRBJ1-2; D call uncertain. The CDR3 runs to 18 residues. The V end lost 1 base, the J end lost 1 base, and 19 bases lay between the germline ends. Germline-derived CDR1 and CDR2 are SEHNR and FQNEAQ (reference sequence). The CDR3 reads CASSLDKGKNNLNYGYTF. The CDR3 bases are TGTGCCAGCAGCTTAGATAAAGGCAAGAACAACCTTAACTATGGCTACACCTTC. Looking up the rest from reference TRBV7-9 and TRBJ1-2 gives the full variable domain: DTGVSQNPRHKITKRGQNVTFRCDPISEHNRLYWYRQTLGQGPEFLTYFQNEAQLEKSRLLSDRFSAERPKGSFSTLEIQRTEQGDSAMYLCASSLDKGKNNLNYGYTFGSGTRLTVV.

The gene calls are TRBV5-6 and TRBJ2-7; perhaps TRBD1 as D (8 bases). The germline V and J ends were trimmed by 4 bases and 7 bases, with 18 bases remaining between them. Germline lookup yields CDR1 SGHDT and CDR2 YYEEEE. The CDR3 has 14 amino acids. The DNA of the CDR3 is TGTGCCAGCAGCAGGATGGACAGGGAGGGGGAGCAGTACTTC. It encodes CASSRMDREGEQYF.

The DNA for the CDR3 is TGCAGTGCCCCTCGGCGGGGACACACAGATACGCAGTATTTT. This encodes CSAPRRGHTDTQYF. The chain uses TRBV20-1 and TRBJ2-3; either TRBD1 or TRBD2 may fit D (6 bases each). Trimming pared 6 bases from V and 2 bases from J, leaving 15 bases between. The CDR3 loop spans 14 amino acids. The germline V gene encodes CDR1 DFQATT and CDR2 SNEGSKA (reference sequence).

J is TRBJ2-2 and V is TRBV7-8; no clear D gene. The CDR3 is 14 residues long. The ends were cut back, 5 bases at V and 1 base at J, with 8 bases in the middle. Germline V gene lookup returns CDR1 SGHVS and CDR2 FQNEAQ. CDR3 in amino acids: CASSLKLNTGELFF. CDR3 nucleotide sequence: TGTGCCAGCAGCCTTAAACTGAACACCGGGGAGCTGTTTTTT.

This clonotype was seen a handful of times. The rearrangement joins TRBV20-1 to TRBJ2-3; D uncertain. In germline, CDR1 is DFQATT, CDR2 SNEGSKA (reference sequence). V was trimmed by 6 bases and J by 2 bases, leaving 9 bases between them. CDR3 length: 12 amino acids. The CDR3 region is CSANRLTDTQYF. CDR3 nucleotides: TGCAGTGCAAATAGACTCACAGATACGCAGTATTTT.

Only a few counts were recorded for this clonotype. V is TRBV24-1 and J is TRBJ2-1; D possibly corresponds to TRBD1 (7 bases). V gave up 0 bases and J gave up 8 bases, with 16 bases separating them. Per the germline V gene, CDR1 is KGHDR and CDR2 is SFDVKD. The length of the CDR3 is 16 residues. The CDR3 nucleotides are TGTGCCACCAGTGATTTGATGGCGGGAAGGGGGCATGAGCAGTTCTTC. It encodes CATSDLMAGRGHEQFF.

This clonotype appeared once. The V gene is TRBV15, the J gene TRBJ2-7; no reliable D call. The ends were cut back, 1 base at V and 2 bases at J, with 15 bases in the middle. This CDR3 is 16 amino acids long. Germline assignment: CDR1 LNHNV and CDR2 YYDKDF (reference sequence). The DNA for the CDR3 is TGTGCCACCAGCAGAGGCCCAGCGACGACCCCCTACGAGCAGTACTTC. Protein: CATSRGPATTPYEQYF.

This clonotype was observed a few times. The chain has TRBV2 and TRBJ2-1; either TRBD1 or TRBD2 may supply D (6 bases each). Germline V lookup: CDR1 SNHLY, CDR2 FYNNEI. The V gene lost 6 bases and the J gene lost 5 bases, with 11 bases spanning the gap. The CDR3 runs to 13 residues. DNA of the CDR3: TGTGCCAGCAGGGGCGGGACAAACAATGAGCAGTTCTTC. Translation: CASRGGTNNEQFF.

The chain employs TRBV5-1 and TRBJ2-2; 7 nucleotides match TRBD2. CDR3 length: 16 residues. Germline V CDR1 and CDR2: SGHRS, YFSETQ. J was trimmed by 2 bases and V by 4 bases; bases with no gene match: 8. CDR3: CASSRMTGGNTGELFF. CDR3 nucleotides: TGCGCCAGCAGCCGGATGACGGGGGGAAACACCGGGGAGCTGTTTTTT.

This clonotype appeared a few times. This chain joins TRBV12-3 or TRBV12-4 and TRBJ2-7; D not resolved. V lost 1 base, J lost 5 bases, and 9 bases lay in between. The CDR3 contains 13 residues. CDR3 nucleotide sequence: TGTGCCAGCAGTTTAGTACAGCCCCACGAGCAGTACTTC. This gives the protein CASSLVQPHEQYF.

This clonotype has only a few counts. The CDR3 spells CASTRTGVEDTQYF. The CDR3 DNA is TGTGCCAGCACCCGGACAGGGGTGGAAGATACGCAGTATTTT. The chain combines TRBV6-6 with TRBJ2-3; TRBD1 aligns across 9 bases. Germline V gene data show CDR1 as MNHNY and CDR2 as SVGAGI (reference sequence). This CDR3 has 14 residues. V lost 7 bases and J lost 5; bases outside the gene matches: 7.

The V gene is TRBV15, the J gene TRBJ2-6, with TRBD1 as a possible D gene (5 bases). This CDR3 is 14 amino acids long. The germline V gene encodes CDR1 LNHNV and CDR2 YYDKDF (reference sequence). V was cut by 6 bases and J by 1 base, with 7 bases left in between. CDR3 in amino acids: CATSSGSGANVLTF. Written as DNA, the CDR3 is TGTGCCACCAGTTCAGGGTCTGGGGCCAACGTCCTGACTTTC.

This clonotype was counted between two and nine times. The rearrangement uses TRBV20-1 and TRBJ1-5; the match to TRBD1 covers 7 bases. V gave up 6 bases and J gave up 2 bases; unmatched junction bases: 7. Germline CDR1 and CDR2: DFQATT and SNEGSKA (reference sequence). The CDR3 totals 14 residues. Here the CDR3 reads CSAAQGLGNQPQHF. CDR3 nucleotides: TGCAGTGCAGCACAGGGGTTAGGCAATCAGCCCCAGCATTTT.

This clonotype appeared a few times. V gene TRBV5-4 combines with J gene TRBJ2-3; 11 nucleotides line up with TRBD2. This CDR3 has 16 residues. V lost 4 bases to trimming and J lost 2 bases; unmatched junction nucleotides: 6. Germline V gives CDR1 SGHNT, CDR2 YYREEE (reference sequence). The CDR3: CASSLKLAGVTDTQYF. The DNA for the CDR3 is TGTGCCAGCAGCCTGAAACTAGCGGGGGTCACAGATACGCAGTATTTT. Drawing the rest from reference TRBV5-4 and TRBJ2-3, the complete variable domain is ETGVTQSPTHLIKTRGQQVTLRCSSQSGHNTVSWYQQALGQGPQFIFQYYREEENGRGNFPPRFSGLQFPNYSSELNVNALELDDSALYLCASSLKLAGVTDTQYFGPGTRLTVL.

The J gene is TRBJ1-1, the V gene TRBV4-1; weak D call: TRBD1 (6 bases). V was shortened by 1 base and J by 2 bases, with 11 bases between the two germline ends. The CDR3 has 15 amino acids. Germline CDR1 MGHRA, CDR2 YSYEKL. The CDR3 here is CASSQGTGGNTEAFF. DNA for the CDR3: TGCGCCAGCAGCCAAGGGACCGGGGGCAACACTGAAGCTTTCTTT.